This is a list of T cell receptor beta chains from one sample in a study of blood T cell repertoires in COVID-19. Libraries were prepared by immunoSEQ multiplex PCR; TCRdb keeps only in-frame clonotypes and omits some of them. The data show just over 300,000 clones, 85% to 90% seen once. The sequenced sample was PBMCs or T cells enriched from blood (not recorded which). The source of these receptors is a man in his thirties or forties who had recovered from COVID-19. The CDR3 runs from the conserved cysteine through the conserved F or W. The D gene is left open where the match is weak. Clone size is not always given. Where it is, it says once, few, many or a class for expanded clones.

-	TRBJ2-5	-	TRBV28	TGTGCCAGCAGCTCGGCAGGGGCGCGATTCCAAGAGACCCAGTACTTC	CASSSAGARFQETQYF
-	TRBJ1-4	-	TRBV3-1/TRBV3-2	TGTGCCAGCAGCCACGGCAGGGTTAATGAAAAACTGTTTTTT	CASSHGRVNEKLFF
-	TRBJ2-3	-	TRBV19	TGTGCCAGTAGTGCGGACACCTTCACAGATACGCAGTATTTT	CASSADTFTDTQYF
-	TRBJ2-7	TRBD1	TRBV19	TGTGCCAGTAGTATCGAGGGGGCGCCCCGGTACGAGCAGTACTTC	CASSIEGAPRYEQYF
-	TRBJ1-1	-	TRBV11-2	TGTGCCAGCAGAGCCCCCGGGAGAAAAAACACTGAAGCTTTCTTT	CASRAPGRKNTEAFF
-	TRBJ2-7	TRBD1	TRBV2	TGTGCCAGCAGTGAAGCCGGGACAGGGTTAACCTACGAGCAGTACTTC	CASSEAGTGLTYEQYF
-	TRBJ1-2	-	TRBV13	TGTGCCAGCAGCCTGATGCAGGGCCCGGGCGGCTACACCTTC	CASSLMQGPGGYTF
-	TRBJ1-2	TRBD1	TRBV6-5	TGTGCCAGCAGTTCCCCGACAGGGGCTGGCTACACCTTC	CASSSPTGAGYTF
-	TRBJ1-1	TRBD1	TRBV11-2	TGTGCCAGCAGCAAAGGGGCGAGACAGGGCGGGGCTGAAGCTTTCTTT	CASSKGARQGGAEAFF
-	TRBJ1-5	TRBD1	TRBV6-9	TGTGCCAGCAGCCCCTTTCCGCAGGGGGCGTGCAATCAGCCCCAGCATTTT	CASSPFPQGACNQPQHF
-	TRBJ1-2	-	TRBV10-2	TGCGCCAGCAGTGAGAGGGCAGGGGCGGGCTATGGCTACACCTTC	CASSERAGAGYGYTF
-	TRBJ2-3	-	TRBV7-2	TGTGCCAGCAGCTTTTGGGCCGGGGCAGATACGCAGTATTTT	CASSFWAGADTQYF
medium-sized	TRBJ2-5	-	TRBV6-1	TGTGCCAGCAGTGAACGGGGTGGGACCCAGTACTTC	CASSERGGTQYF
-	TRBJ2-5	TRBD2	TRBV3-1/TRBV3-2	TGTGCCAGCAGCCAGCGGTTAGCGGGGGGGTCAGAGACCCAGTACTTC	CASSQRLAGGSETQYF
-	TRBJ2-1	-	TRBV19	TGTGCCAGTAGTATTTCCGTAGCGTACTCCTACAATGAGCAGTTCTTC	CASSISVAYSYNEQFF
-	TRBJ2-5	-	TRBV5-5	TGTGCCAGCAGCCCGCTAGCGTCTGAAGAGACCCAGTACTTC	CASSPLASEETQYF